Sequencing of this TCR beta chain was carried out in a study of PD-L1 blockade in urothelial cancer. Study-level information: Once treatment had started, blood was analyzed at 3 weeks (second dose) and again at 6 weeks. Overall study results and limits: Better survival was forecast by a pretreatment blood TCR clonality below the median.

Germline CDR1 and CDR2: MGHRA and YSYEKL. The trim removed 2 bases at V and 1 base at J, leaving 8 bases unmatched. CDR3 size: 18 residues. Time point of the sample: pretreatment peripheral blood. The study collected 1 to 8 samples per patient, pretreatment and on-treatment. As concerns this clone: Its specificity is unknown.

A spike-in of synthetic TCR analog templates was added to each PCR. Repertoires were generated with immunoSEQ multiplex PCR, while TCRdb's copy carries only in-frame clones and drops some. The sample lists about 93,000 clones, almost 90% occurring once. The receptor was derived from a man aged 55 to 70 with urothelial cancer. The chain couples TRBV4-1 to TRBJ2-2; the match to TRBD1 covers 9 bases. The specimen was PBMCs, collected around atezolizumab (anti-PD-L1) treatment. DNA for the CDR3: TGCGCCAGCAGCCAAACCCGACCGGGACAGGGGAACACCGGGGAGCTGTTTTTT. Amino acids: CASSQTRPGQGNTGELFF.